These T cell receptor beta chains were read from a single sample in a study of cytotoxic CD8 clonotypes in ibrutinib-treated CLL. Clones were read by immunoSEQ multiplex PCR, and TCRdb kept only the in-frame ones, dropping some. The data hold about 18,000 clones, with 80% to 85% observed a single time. This specimen was PBMCs, taken before ibrutinib treatment. Receptors were obtained from a human donor with chronic lymphocytic leukemia. Both conserved end residues are part of each CDR3. The D gene is left open where the match is weak. Size tells how often a clone was seen (once, few, many) or the class of an expanded clone, and some rows leave it out.

clone size	D gene	V gene	J gene	CDR3 DNA	CDR3 protein
NA	TRBD1	TRBV27	TRBJ1-6	TGTGCCAGCAGTTTAAAGACAGGGTGGAATTCACCCCTCCACTTT	CASSLKTGWNSPLHF
NA	NA	TRBV9	TRBJ2-3	TGTGCCAGCAGCGTAGTTGGCGGGAGCACAGATACGCAGTATTTT	CASSVVGGSTDTQYF
NA	NA	TRBV19	TRBJ2-7	TGTGCCAGTAGTATTCGGGGGAACGAGCAGTACTTC	CASSIRGNEQYF
NA	NA	TRBV5-1	TRBJ2-5	TGCGCCAGCAGCGTTCTTGGGGATTTCCAAGAGACCCAGTACTTC	CASSVLGDFQETQYF
NA	NA	TRBV5-6	TRBJ2-7	TGTGCCAGCAGCCGGACTCTCGAGCAGTACTTC	CASSRTLEQYF
NA	NA	TRBV11-3	TRBJ2-2	TGTGCCAGCAGCTTATTAGGAGGGGTGAACACCGGGGAGCTGTTTTTT	CASSLLGGVNTGELFF
NA	TRBD1	TRBV7-8	TRBJ1-1	TGTGCCAGCAGCTCGACAGGGGGGGACACTGAAGCTTTCTTT	CASSSTGGDTEAFF
once	TRBD1	TRBV5-8	TRBJ2-3	TGTGCCAGCCCTACCCCACCCGACAGGGAAGCAGATACGCAGTATTTT	CASPTPPDREADTQYF
NA	NA	TRBV6-6	TRBJ2-5	TGTGCCATCGGGACGGACGCAGAGACCCAGTACTTC	CAIGTDAETQYF
few	NA	TRBV11-2	TRBJ1-5	TGTGCCAGCAGTGTTGGGGGAAATCAGCCCCAGCATTTT	CASSVGGNQPQHF
NA	NA	TRBV7-6	TRBJ2-1	TGTGCCAGCAGCTACGAAGGGTCCGATGAGCAGTTCTTC	CASSYEGSDEQFF
NA	NA	TRBV5-1	TRBJ2-5	TGCGCCAGCAGCCCCTCATTAGCGGTAGAAGAGACCCAGTACTTC	CASSPSLAVEETQYF
NA	NA	TRBV18	TRBJ2-1	TGTGCCAGCTCAATTACACGGGTCAATGAGCAGTTCTTC	CASSITRVNEQFF
NA	TRBD1	TRBV5-1	TRBJ2-7	TGCGCCAGCAGCTCCCGAACAGGGGGCAGTAGTGCGTACGAGCAGTACTTC	CASSSRTGGSSAYEQYF
NA	NA	TRBV29-1	TRBJ1-1	TGCAGCGTTTCCCACAGGAACACTGAAGCTTTCTTT	CSVSHRNTEAFF
NA	NA	TRBV11-3	TRBJ1-1	TGTGCCAGCAGCCCCAATACAGGGACTGAAGCTTTCTTT	CASSPNTGTEAFF
NA	TRBD2	TRBV5-1	TRBJ2-3	TGCGCCAGCAGCTGGGGACTAGCAGAAGATACGCAGTATTTT	CASSWGLAEDTQYF
NA	TRBD2	TRBV19	TRBJ2-1	TGTGCCAGTACCACGGGACTAGCGGGGAACAATGAGCAGTTCTTC	CASTTGLAGNNEQFF
NA	NA	TRBV5-1	TRBJ2-3	TGCGCCAGCAGCTTTTGGGGGGATTTGGGGTCTGGAAGCACAGATACGCAGTATTTT	CASSFWGDLGSGSTDTQYF
NA	TRBD1	TRBV30	TRBJ2-5	TGTGCCTGGAGGAGGGGACAGCGACAAGAGACCCAGTACTTC	CAWRRGQRQETQYF
NA	TRBD1	TRBV7-7	TRBJ2-7	TGTGCTAGCAGCTTAGGACAGGGGGGCTACGAGCAGTACTTC	CASSLGQGGYEQYF
NA	TRBD2	TRBV27	TRBJ2-3	TGTGCCAGCAGTTACCGGGGGGAGCCAGATACGCAGTATTTT	CASSYRGEPDTQYF
few	NA	TRBV21-1	TRBJ1-4	TGTGCCAGCAGCGAGGCAACTAATGAAAAACTGTTTTTT	CASSEATNEKLFF
NA	TRBD2	TRBV10-3	TRBJ2-3	TGTGCCACAGAAGCGGGACCTAGCACAGATACGCAGTATTTT	CATEAGPSTDTQYF
few	TRBD2	TRBV16	TRBJ2-1	TGTGCCAGCAGCCCATGGCGGGAGAACAATGAGCAGTTCTTC	CASSPWRENNEQFF
NA	NA	TRBV11-2	TRBJ1-2	TGTGCCAGCAGCTTAGGTGGGGGCTATGGCTACACCTTC	CASSLGGGYGYTF
few	NA	TRBV5-1	TRBJ2-2	TGCGCCAGCAGCTTGGACCCGGCGGCCGGGGAGCTGTTTTTT	CASSLDPAAGELFF
NA	TRBD1	TRBV5-1	TRBJ2-7	TGCGCCAGCAGCTTGTCCTTGGGACAGGCCTACGAGCAGTACTTC	CASSLSLGQAYEQYF
NA	NA	TRBV7-9	TRBJ1-4	TGTGCCAGCAGCTTAGCAGGGAGTCAATTCTGGGGTGAAAAACTGTTTTTT	CASSLAGSQFWGEKLFF
NA	TRBD1	TRBV10-3	TRBJ2-7	TGTGCCACCTCCGGGACAGCATCCTACGAGCAGTACTTC	CATSGTASYEQYF
NA	TRBD1	TRBV5-4	TRBJ1-1	TGTGCCAGCAGCTTGGTTCAGGGGGACACTGAAGCTTTCTTT	CASSLVQGDTEAFF
NA	NA	TRBV6-5	TRBJ1-5	TGTGCCAGCAGTTACGGCGCCGGGGTTCAGCCCCAGCATTTT	CASSYGAGVQPQHF
NA	NA	TRBV2	TRBJ2-1	TGTGCCAGCACGGCCGACCTTTACGGTGAGAATGAGCAGTTCTTC	CASTADLYGENEQFF
NA	NA	TRBV15	TRBJ1-4	TGTGCCACCAGCAGAGATCACGGGAGAGAAAAACTGTTTTTT	CATSRDHGREKLFF
few	TRBD1	TRBV18	TRBJ1-5	TGTGCCAGCTCACCGGGACAGGAGAATCAGCCCCAGCATTTT	CASSPGQENQPQHF
NA	NA	TRBV28	TRBJ1-5	TGTGCCAGCAGTTTACCGGACCCCTTAAATCAGCCCCAGCATTTT	CASSLPDPLNQPQHF
NA	NA	TRBV21-1	TRBJ2-7	TGTGCCAGCACCCAAATTAGGGCCGTTCCACCCTACGAGCAGTACTTC	CASTQIRAVPPYEQYF
NA	NA	TRBV7-9	TRBJ2-7	TGTGCCAGCAGCTTATTGACCTACGAGCAGTACTTC	CASSLLTYEQYF
NA	TRBD1	TRBV19	TRBJ2-4	TGTGCCAGTAGTACCACCTGGACAGGGGGAAACATTCAGTACTTC	CASSTTWTGGNIQYF
NA	NA	TRBV19	TRBJ2-3	TGTGCCAGTAGTATTCGGGGGGCTAGCACAGATACGCAGTATTTT	CASSIRGASTDTQYF